Presented here are 26 T cell receptor beta chains from one specimen sequenced in a study of cytomegalovirus exposure and HLA in healthy donors. PCR amplification relied on 60 Vbeta primers (plus 13 Jbeta primers). Here immunoSEQ multiplex PCR was the method, and the copy in TCRdb shows in-frame clones only, minus some. The data hold about 120,000 clones, with approximately 66% observed a single time. Sequencing input: PBMCs. Receptors were obtained from a middle-aged woman in good health and CMV-seropositive.

This sequence joins TRBV28 and TRBJ1-1, with no clear D. The CDR3 has 13 amino acids. V was pared by 3 bases and J by 1 base, with 6 bases between. Germline values: CDR1 MDHEN, CDR2 SYDVKM. CDR3 amino acids: CASSFNRNTEAFF. DNA for the CDR3: TGTGCCAGCAGTTTTAACAGGAACACTGAAGCTTTCTTT.

The chain employs TRBV30 and TRBJ1-2; TRBD1 is a possible D gene (5 bases). The CDR3 spans 12 residues. The germline V gene has CDR1 GTSNPN and CDR2 SVGIG (reference sequence). The V gene lost 1 base and the J gene lost 8 bases, with 11 bases spanning the gap. DNA of the CDR3: TGTGCCTGGAGTGCCACGGGGGGAGGCTACACCTTC. It specifies CAWSATGGGYTF.

This clone has only a few counts. The chain's CDR3 is CASSLGVGTYYEQYF. The CDR3 DNA follows: TGCGCCAGCAGCTTGGGGGTGGGGACTTACTACGAGCAGTACTTC. The genes are TRBV5-1 and TRBJ2-7; possible D gene TRBD2, 6 bases. Germline CDR1 SGHRS, CDR2 YFSETQ. V was cut by 0 bases and J by 3 bases, with 13 bases left in between. The CDR3 length is 15 residues. Full variable domain (missing parts from reference TRBV5-1 and TRBJ2-7): KAGVTQTPRYLIKTRGQQVTLSCSPISGHRSVSWYQQTPGQGLQFLFEYFSETQRNKGNFPGRFSGRQFSNSRSEMNVSTLELGDSALYLCASSLGVGTYYEQYFGPGTRLTVT.

This clone came up once. The CDR3, as DNA: TGTGCCATCAGTGATCCGACAACCCACAATGAGCAGTTCTTC. It is translated as CAISDPTTHNEQFF. V and J are TRBV10-3 and TRBJ2-1; D not resolved. Germline V gene sequence: CDR1 ENHRY, CDR2 SYGVKD. The V and J ends lost 3 bases and 5 bases respectively, with 11 bases between them. The CDR3 contains 14 residues.

This clone was observed once. A junction end diverges from the germline sequence, so it may reflect a read error. This chain links TRBV5-6 with TRBJ1-2; TRBD1 aligns across 11 bases. The CDR3 loop spans 15 amino acids. Germline CDR1 SGHDT, CDR2 YYEEEE. The CDR3 here is CASSWTGGNNYGYPF. The CDR3 nucleotides read TGTGCCAGCAGCTGGACAGGGGGCAATAACTATGGCTACCCCTTC.

The chain carries TRBV9 and TRBJ2-7, with D tentatively TRBD1 (6 bases). CDR3 length: 14 residues. The germline V gene encodes CDR1 SGDLS and CDR2 YYNGEE. Trimming took off 4 bases at V and 2 bases at J, with 13 bases between the two ends. CDR3 amino acids: CASSRDRLTYEQYF. In DNA form, the CDR3 reads TGTGCCAGCAGCCGAGACAGGCTTACCTACGAGCAGTACTTC.

J is TRBJ2-7 and V is TRBV18; 7 nucleotides align to TRBD1. V was clipped by 6 bases and J by 2 bases; unmatched bases: 4. CDR1 and CDR2 (germline): KGHSH, LQKENI. This CDR3 spans 13 amino acids. Written as DNA, the CDR3 is TGTGCCAGCTCCCGGGACAGTGCCTACGAGCAGTACTTC. Translated, it gives CASSRDSAYEQYF.

This chain joins TRBV5-1 and TRBJ1-1; TRBD1 matches at 7 bases. The V gene end was trimmed by 4 bases and the J gene end by 3 bases; junction bases not matched to a gene: 6. There are 14 residues in the CDR3. Germline CDR1 and CDR2: SGHRS and YFSETQ. The CDR3 spells CASSAETGYTEAFF. CDR3 sequence (DNA): TGCGCCAGCAGCGCCGAGACAGGGTACACTGAAGCTTTCTTT.

This clone has a handful of counts. This chain joins TRBV14 and TRBJ1-2, with unresolved D. The CDR3 covers 13 residues. V was clipped by 4 bases and J by 0 bases, with 6 bases between them. Germline loops: CDR1 SGHDN, CDR2 FVKESK. The CDR3 loop reads CASSRTANYGYTF. In DNA form, the CDR3 reads TGTGCCAGCAGCCGTACAGCTAACTATGGCTACACCTTC.

The J gene is TRBJ2-3, the V gene TRBV6-1; D might be TRBD2 (6 bases). V was trimmed by 4 bases and J by 2 bases, leaving 16 bases between them. CDR3 length: 16 residues. Looked up from germline, CDR1 is MNHNS and CDR2 is SASEGT. CDR3 region: CASSGPGTSYTDTQYF. The CDR3 bases are TGTGCCAGCAGTGGCCCCGGGACTTCCTACACAGATACGCAGTATTTT.

This clone has a handful of counts. The rearrangement joins TRBV6-6 to TRBJ1-1; D is possibly TRBD1 (6 bases). The V gene lost 6 bases and the J gene lost 6 bases, with 14 bases spanning the gap. This CDR3 region has 13 residues. The germline V gene encodes CDR1 MNHNY and CDR2 SVGAGI (reference sequence). CDR3 region: CASSRRGTPEAFF. The CDR3 DNA follows: TGTGCCAGCAGCCGAAGGGGGACCCCTGAAGCTTTCTTT.

V gene TRBV7-2 combines with J gene TRBJ2-7, with 14 bases identical to TRBD2. Germline V gene data show CDR1 as SGHTA and CDR2 as FQGNSA. With 5 bases clipped from V and 6 bases from J, the junction kept 6 bases outside the gene matches. CDR3 length: 15 amino acids. The CDR3 DNA is TGTGCCAGCAGCGGAGGGACTAGCGGGGGAGGCGAGCAGTACTTC. This translates into CASSGGTSGGGEQYF.

This rearrangement joins TRBV7-2 to TRBJ2-3; D not resolved. V was pared by 4 bases and J by 7 bases, with 12 bases between. Germline-derived CDR1 and CDR2 are SGHTA and FQGNSA. The CDR3 extends over 13 amino acids. The CDR3 sequence: CASSSGRRNTQYF. The CDR3 DNA follows: TGTGCCAGCAGCTCAGGCCGCCGGAATACGCAGTATTTT.

This chain links TRBV28 with TRBJ2-7; weak D call: TRBD2 (5 bases). The CDR3 consists of 12 residues. Germline V gene sequence: CDR1 MDHEN, CDR2 SYDVKM. The germline V and J ends were trimmed by 8 bases and 4 bases, with 12 bases remaining between them. CDR3 DNA sequence: TGTGCCAGCCGAGGGAGTTGGTACGAGCAGTACTTC. As protein: CASRGSWYEQYF.

This clone has a handful of counts. The gene calls are TRBV6-5 and TRBJ2-7, with unresolved D. The CDR3 runs to 11 residues. Per germline, CDR1 MNHEY and CDR2 SVGAGI. Trimming took off 5 bases at V and 3 bases at J, with 5 bases between the two ends. The DNA for the CDR3 is TGTGCCAGCAGTGGCAACTACGAGCAGTACTTC. This sequence encodes CASSGNYEQYF.

The rearrangement uses TRBV7-2 and TRBJ2-5; 8 bases fit TRBD2. Germline loops: CDR1 SGHTA, CDR2 FQGNSA. This CDR3 comprises 13 residues. V dropped 8 bases and J dropped 9; count of bases not matched to a gene: 11. CDR3 residues: CASSRGAGAPQYF. CDR3 nucleotide sequence: TGTGCCAGCTCCCGGGGAGCGGGGGCTCCCCAGTACTTC. The whole variable domain, filled in from reference TRBV7-2 and TRBJ2-5, reads GAGVSQSPSNKVTEKGKDVELRCDPISGHTALYWYRQSLGQGLEFLIYFQGNSAPDKSGLPSDRFSAERTGGSVSTLTIQRTQQEDSAVYLCASSRGAGAPQYFGPGTRLLVL.

The chain carries TRBV25-1 and TRBJ1-1; tentatively, D is TRBD1 (5 bases). Germline V lookup: CDR1 MGHDK, CDR2 SYGVNS. Trimming left V 5 bases short and J 1 base short, with 11 bases between. The CDR3 runs 14 residues. The CDR3 DNA reads as TGTGCCAGCAGTCCAGTTGACAGGAACACTGAAGCTTTCTTT. It yields the protein CASSPVDRNTEAFF.

This chain connects TRBV9 to TRBJ2-5; 7 bases line up with TRBD2. V trimming: 4 bases; J trimming: 5 bases; junction bases outside the gene matches: 14. The CDR3 is 16 residues long. Germline V lookup: CDR1 SGDLS, CDR2 YYNGEE. The CDR3 region has the DNA TGTGCCAGCAGCCCCATGGGAGGGAGGGCCGTGGAGACCCAGTACTTC. Its protein product is CASSPMGGRAVETQYF.

The chain combines TRBV30 with TRBJ1-4; 7 bases map to TRBD1. This CDR3 spans 14 amino acids. The germline V gene encodes CDR1 GTSNPN and CDR2 SVGIG (reference sequence). The junction had 11 bases not matched to a gene; V was cut back by 5 bases and J by 8 bases. The DNA for the CDR3 is TGTGCCTGGGGGGGTCACAGGGGCAAGGAAAAACTGTTTTTT. It yields the protein CAWGGHRGKEKLFF.

V and J are TRBV5-8 and TRBJ1-1, with TRBD1 matching 7 bases. The CDR3 sequence is 15 residues long. CDR1 and CDR2 from the germline V gene are SGHTS and YDEGEE. V dropped 3 bases and J dropped 6; count of bases not matched to a gene: 11. The CDR3 region has the DNA TGTGCCAGCAGCTCGGCCCCAGGGGGGCGAGCTGAAGCTTTCTTT. This translates into CASSSAPGGRAEAFF.

The chain uses TRBV12-5 and TRBJ1-1; the D gene is possibly TRBD1 (5 bases). The germline V gene has CDR1 LGHNT and CDR2 FRNRAP. This CDR3 spans 16 amino acids. Trimming took off 0 bases at V and 0 bases at J, with 11 bases between the two ends. The CDR3 sequence is CASGLVLDRLNTEAFF. The CDR3 region has the DNA TGTGCTAGTGGTTTGGTACTTGACAGATTGAACACTGAAGCTTTCTTT.

The chain uses TRBV25-1 and TRBJ1-6; TRBD1 might be the D (6 bases). The CDR3 is made up of 13 amino acids. Trimming removed 4 bases at V and 8 bases at J, with 9 bases between. In germline, CDR1 is MGHDK, CDR2 SYGVNS. The CDR3 nucleotides read TGTGCCAGCAGTGTCAGGGGCGATTCACCCCTCCACTTT. This translates into CASSVRGDSPLHF.

This clone came up a few times. This chain's CDR3 is CASRVGRTSEAFF. CDR3 bases: TGCGCCAGCAGAGTCGGACGGACTTCTGAAGCTTTCTTT. The rearrangement joins TRBV10-1 to TRBJ1-1; D gene ambiguous. The V end lost 6 bases, the J end lost 6 bases, and 14 bases lay between the germline ends. Per germline, CDR1 WNHNN and CDR2 SYGVQD (reference sequence). This CDR3 region has 13 residues.

This rearrangement joins TRBV7-2 to TRBJ2-7; 15 nucleotides agree with TRBD2. This CDR3 contains 15 residues. Germline trimming cut 5 bases from V and 4 bases from J; bases unmatched to any gene: 3. Per germline, CDR1 SGHTA and CDR2 FQGNSA. CDR3 nucleotide sequence: TGTGCCAGCAGCCAGGGACTAGCGGGAGGTTACGAGCAGTACTTC. It translates to CASSQGLAGGYEQYF.

V is TRBV4-1 and J is TRBJ2-1; D unclear. The germline V gene encodes CDR1 MGHRA and CDR2 YSYEKL. The V gene lost 0 bases and the J gene lost 5 bases, with 11 bases spanning the gap. The length of the CDR3 is 15 residues. This chain's CDR3 is CASSQEGLSNNEQFF. The DNA for the CDR3 is TGCGCCAGCAGCCAAGAGGGCCTATCCAACAATGAGCAGTTCTTC.

The genes are TRBV2 and TRBJ1-5; 7 bases are a match to TRBD1. This CDR3 contains 15 residues. Germline assignment: CDR1 SNHLY and CDR2 FYNNEI. J gave up 1 base and V 6 bases, and 6 bases lay outside the gene matches. The DNA for the CDR3 is TGTGCCAGCAGCTTAGGACAGGCAAGCAATCAGCCCCAGCATTTT. As protein: CASSLGQASNQPQHF.